This paragraph reports one TCR beta chain. The antigen is undetermined. These data belong to a study of monozygotic twins with inflammatory bowel disease. Study findings and constraints: Healthy co-twins, by inverse Simpson, had higher TCRbeta diversity than their siblings with IBD. Relative to healthy twins, IBD patients had fewer clonotypes in common with others, a gap that was especially apparent with disease activity. Patient-to-patient differences in immunosuppressive treatment may have added variability to the repertoires.

TCRdb reprocessed the 5' RACE reads; each CDR3 protein has one entry and no DNA is given. The listing contains more than 300,000 distinct CDR3 sequences. Germline CDR1 reads GTSNPN; CDR2 reads SVGIG (reference sequence). This CDR3 contains 16 residues. The V gene is TRBV30, the J gene TRBJ2-3; TCRdb calls TRBD1, which cannot be checked without DNA. The specimen sequenced was blood. This clonotype originated in a human donor with ulcerative colitis or Crohn's disease, or a healthy co-twin of an affected twin (not recorded which). CDR3 protein: CAWRFTRDHSTDTQYF.